These 29 T cell receptor beta chains were sequenced from one sample in a study of T cell clones after liver transplantation. Assay: immunoSEQ multiplex PCR; the TCRdb copy retains only in-frame clones and omits some. The data show about 75,000 clones, 80% to 90% seen once. The specimen comprised CD4+ T cells from blood, sampled 48 months after liver transplant. Receptor source: a human patient who received a liver transplant. Some T cells may have originated in the graft donor.

The chain links TRBV7-3 to TRBJ1-4; 8 bases match TRBD1. This CDR3 region has 15 residues. The V gene end was trimmed by 4 bases and the J gene end by 5 bases; junction bases not matched to a gene: 6. Germline loops: CDR1 SGHTA, CDR2 FQGTGA. In DNA form, the CDR3 reads TGTGCCAGCAGCTCGCCGACAGGGGTAAATGAAAAACTGTTTTTT. Protein sequence: CASSSPTGVNEKLFF.

V gene TRBV6-4 combines with J gene TRBJ1-5; D is uncertain. CDR1 is MRHNA, CDR2 SNTAGT, per germline. V lost 2 bases and J lost 0, with 11 bases in between. This CDR3 is built from 16 residues. CDR3 DNA: TGTGCCAGCAGTGACGGTATTACTGGTAGCAATCAGCCCCAGCATTTT. Its translation: CASSDGITGSNQPQHF.

This chain uses TRBV27 with TRBJ2-1; tentatively, D is TRBD2 (6 bases). The CDR3 loop spans 12 amino acids. Per germline, CDR1 MNHEY and CDR2 SMNVEV (reference sequence). V was cut by 5 bases and J by 9 bases, with 11 bases left in between. The CDR3 region has the DNA TGTGCCAGCAGTCGACTAGATGGTGAGCAGTTCTTC. Amino acids: CASSRLDGEQFF.

The table lists this clone with a few counts. The chain links TRBV19 to TRBJ2-2, with 7 bases fitting TRBD1. After removal of 5 bases from V and 4 bases from J, the junction contained 7 bases not matched to a gene. The length of the CDR3 is 15 residues. The germline gives CDR1 LNHDA, CDR2 SQIVND (reference sequence). Here the CDR3 DNA reads TGTGCCAGTAGTGTAAGGGGGCAAGGCACCGGGGAGCTGTTTTTT. It is translated as CASSVRGQGTGELFF.

V usage is TRBV19 and J usage is TRBJ1-2, with a possible D match to TRBD1 (5 bases). V lost 6 bases to trimming and J lost 5 bases, with 7 bases between them. This CDR3 has 11 amino acids. Per germline, CDR1 LNHDA and CDR2 SQIVND (reference sequence). The CDR3, as DNA: TGTGCCAGTAGAGGGGATTATGGCTACACCTTC. Translating gives CASRGDYGYTF.

The V call is TRBV4-2, the J call TRBJ1-3; D is possibly TRBD1 (5 bases). CDR3 length equals 18 residues. V gave up 5 bases and J gave up 3 bases, with 23 bases separating them. The germline V gene has CDR1 LGHNA and CDR2 YNFKEQ. CDR3: CASSYQLFGGDLGNTIYF. The DNA for the CDR3 is TGTGCCAGCAGCTATCAGCTTTTCGGGGGGGATCTTGGAAACACCATATATTTT.

This chain links TRBV7-6 with TRBJ2-7; no clear D gene. The CDR3 is 12 residues long. The V gene lost 5 bases and the J gene lost 4 bases, with 9 bases spanning the gap. Germline CDR1 is SGHVS and CDR2 is FNYEAQ. The CDR3 nucleotides are TGTGCCAGCAGCGCCAATGCGTACGAGCAGTACTTC. Its translation: CASSANAYEQYF. Together with reference TRBV7-6 and TRBJ2-7, the CDR3 gives the full variable domain: GAGVSQSPRYKVTKRGQDVALRCDPISGHVSLYWYRQALGQGPEFLTYFNYEAQQDKSGLPNDRFSAERPEGSISTLTIQRTEQRDSAMYRCASSANAYEQYFGPGTRLTVT.

This clone was detected ten times or more. The chain has TRBV6-1 and TRBJ1-6; D may be TRBD1 (5 bases). V was shortened by 3 bases and J by 9 bases, with 18 bases between the two germline ends. CDR1 MNHNS and CDR2 SASEGT come from the germline V gene. The CDR3 loop spans 16 amino acids. CDR3 sequence: CASSDQQGMGGSPLHF. As DNA, the CDR3 is TGTGCCAGCAGTGACCAACAAGGGATGGGGGGTTCACCCCTCCACTTT.

The sample holds one count of this clone. The chain links TRBV27 to TRBJ2-5; D not resolved. Germline CDR1 and CDR2: MNHEY and SMNVEV (reference sequence). The CDR3 has 14 residues. With 2 bases removed from V and 5 bases from J, the gap between germline ends came to 12 bases. Here the CDR3 reads CASSLGRWVETQYF. For the CDR3, the DNA is TGTGCCAGCAGTTTAGGTCGTTGGGTGGAGACCCAGTACTTC.

The gene calls are TRBV7-9 and TRBJ2-1; TRBD1 is a possible D gene (6 bases). Germline CDR1 SEHNR, CDR2 FQNEAQ (reference sequence). The CDR3 loop spans 13 amino acids. Trimming took off 2 bases at V and 6 bases at J, with 8 bases between the two ends. For the CDR3, the DNA is TGTGCCAGCAGCTTAACCAGGGGCAATGAGCAGTTCTTC. This codes for CASSLTRGNEQFF. Full variable domain (remainder filled in from reference TRBV7-9 and TRBJ2-1): DTGVSQNPRHKITKRGQNVTFRCDPISEHNRLYWYRQTLGQGPEFLTYFQNEAQLEKSRLLSDRFSAERPKGSFSTLEIQRTEQGDSAMYLCASSLTRGNEQFFGPGTRLTVL.

The chain joins TRBV14 to TRBJ2-4, with D possibly matching TRBD2 (6 bases). This CDR3 region has 11 residues. Germline CDR1 and CDR2: SGHDN and FVKESK. Trimming took off 3 bases at V and 9 bases at J, with 6 bases between the two ends. The CDR3 loop is CASSQGGIQYF. In nucleotides, the CDR3 is TGTGCCAGCAGCCAGGGGGGCATTCAGTACTTC.

This clone appeared a single time. This rearrangement joins TRBV7-9 to TRBJ1-1; D not resolved. From germline, CDR1 is SEHNR and CDR2 FQNEAQ (reference sequence). The CDR3 totals 12 residues. V was pared by 2 bases and J by 8 bases, with 9 bases between. The CDR3 spells CASSLKGWEAFF. The CDR3 region has the DNA TGTGCCAGCAGCTTAAAAGGGTGGGAAGCTTTCTTT.

The chain couples TRBV5-1 to TRBJ1-2; TRBD1 agrees at 7 bases. Per the germline V gene, CDR1 is SGHRS and CDR2 is YFSETQ. Trimming cost V 0 bases and J 3 bases; bases outside gene matches: 5. There are 15 residues in the CDR3. This CDR3 is CASSLEGAEDYGYTF. The DNA for the CDR3 is TGCGCCAGCAGCTTGGAGGGGGCAGAGGACTATGGCTACACCTTC.

V is TRBV7-2 and J is TRBJ1-3, with D maybe TRBD1 (6 bases). Germline V gene data show CDR1 as SGHTA and CDR2 as FQGNSA. The CDR3 loop spans 15 amino acids. V was trimmed by 5 bases and J by 2 bases, leaving 13 bases between them. The CDR3 sequence: CASSTWDTAGNTIYF. The CDR3 DNA reads TGTGCCAGCAGCACGTGGGACACCGCTGGAAACACCATATATTTT.

This clone was detected once. This chain links TRBV5-1 with TRBJ2-2; 13 positions agree with TRBD2. Germline CDR1 reads SGHRS; CDR2 reads YFSETQ. The J segment lost 2 bases and the V segment lost 5 bases, leaving 6 bases of the junction unmatched. The CDR3 loop spans 17 amino acids. The CDR3 spells CASRWTSGGSNTGELFF. CDR3 DNA sequence: TGCGCCAGCAGATGGACTAGCGGGGGCTCTAACACCGGGGAGCTGTTTTTT.

The CDR3 DNA is TGTGCCAGCAGCTTGGGACAGGCCAATGAGCAGTTCTTC. This encodes CASSLGQANEQFF. The gene calls are TRBV7-9 and TRBJ2-1, with 8 bases fitting TRBD1. The CDR3 consists of 13 residues. The V segment lost 3 bases and the J segment 6 bases; nucleotides outside the gene matches: 1. CDR1 is SEHNR, CDR2 FQNEAQ, per germline (reference sequence).

V is TRBV11-3 and J is TRBJ2-5; TRBD1 agrees at 10 bases. V was clipped by 5 bases and J by 2 bases; unmatched bases: 5. The CDR3 sequence is 15 residues long. Germline assignment: CDR1 SGHNT and CDR2 YENEEA. The DNA for the CDR3 is TGTGCCAGCAGCCAACGGACAGGGGGGCAAGAGACCCAGTACTTC. Its translation is CASSQRTGGQETQYF.

The chain links TRBV5-4 to TRBJ1-4; TRBD1 agrees at 10 bases. The CDR3 runs 14 residues. J lost 5 bases, V lost 4 bases, and 2 bases had no gene match. CDR1 and CDR2 from the germline V gene are SGHNT and YYREEE (reference sequence). CDR3 in amino acids: CASSADRGNEKLFF. Here the CDR3 DNA reads TGTGCCAGCAGCGCGGACAGGGGGAATGAAAAACTGTTTTTT.

The V gene is TRBV27, the J gene TRBJ2-3; 7 positions match TRBD2. Germline CDR1 reads MNHEY; CDR2 reads SMNVEV (reference sequence). J lost 0 bases, V lost 1 base, and 4 bases had no gene match. The CDR3 has 16 amino acids. The CDR3 is CASSLLGAGSTDTQYF. The CDR3 nucleotides read TGTGCCAGCAGTTTATTAGGAGCGGGGAGCACAGATACGCAGTATTTT.

The rearrangement joins TRBV2 to TRBJ2-7, with a tentative D call TRBD1 (6 bases). V lost 9 bases to trimming and J lost 3 bases, with 12 bases between them. Germline CDR1 SNHLY, CDR2 FYNNEI. The CDR3 contains 12 residues. This chain's CDR3 is CASRQDFYEQYF. The CDR3 nucleotides are TGTGCCAGTCGACAGGACTTCTACGAGCAGTACTTC.

This chain links TRBV9 with TRBJ2-5, with 8 bases aligning to TRBD1. The CDR3 totals 14 residues. V was pared by 2 bases and J by 5 bases, with 5 bases of the junction left unmatched. Germline CDR1 SGDLS, CDR2 YYNGEE. CDR3 region: CASSVGTGWETQYF. The CDR3, as DNA: TGTGCCAGCAGCGTGGGGACAGGATGGGAGACCCAGTACTTC.

This rearrangement joins TRBV30 to TRBJ1-1; D is uncertain. CDR1 GTSNPN and CDR2 SVGIG come from the germline V gene (reference sequence). The CDR3 is made up of 12 amino acids. Trimming took 4 bases from V and 0 from J, leaving 6 bases between them. The CDR3 here is CAWTRLNTEAFF. The CDR3 DNA sequence: TGTGCCTGGACCCGATTGAACACTGAAGCTTTCTTT.

The gene calls are TRBV11-3 and TRBJ2-1; D tentatively fits TRBD1 or TRBD2 (5 bases each). The CDR3 has 14 residues. V was cut by 1 base and J by 10 bases, with 14 bases left in between. Per the germline V gene, CDR1 is SGHNT and CDR2 is YENEEA. This CDR3 reads CASSLVGVEGEQFF. DNA of the CDR3: TGTGCCAGCAGCTTAGTGGGGGTAGAGGGCGAGCAGTTCTTC.

The J gene is TRBJ1-3, the V gene TRBV4-3; D gene ambiguous. Deletions cut 4 bases from V and 4 bases from J, with 14 bases between. The CDR3 is 15 amino acids. Looked up from germline, CDR1 is LGHNA and CDR2 is YSLEER. CDR3 nucleotide sequence: TGCGCCAGCAGCCCAAACAGAGACCTCGGAAACACCATATATTTT. Translation gives CASSPNRDLGNTIYF.

Within the sample, this clone is medium-sized. The chain joins TRBV11-2 to TRBJ1-2, with TRBD1 matching over 8 bases. The ends lost 7 bases at V and 7 bases at J; junction bases unmatched: 11. The CDR3 spans 14 residues. The germline gives CDR1 SGHAT, CDR2 FQNNGV. The CDR3 here is CASNLGATGAGYTF. CDR3 in DNA: TGTGCCAGCAACCTTGGGGCGACAGGGGCTGGCTACACCTTC.

CDR3 coding DNA: TGTGCCAGCAGCATTATAGCGGGGATCAATTACAATGAGCAGTTCTTC. Protein sequence: CASSIIAGINYNEQFF. The rearrangement uses TRBV7-8 and TRBJ2-1, with TRBD2 matching 8 bases. The CDR3 runs 16 residues. CDR1 and CDR2 from the germline V gene are SGHVS and FQNEAQ. V dropped 5 bases and J dropped 4; count of bases not matched to a gene: 10.

The chain uses TRBV30 and TRBJ2-1; no reliable D call. Germline CDR1 and CDR2: GTSNPN and SVGIG (reference sequence). This CDR3 is built from 12 residues. V lost 4 bases and J lost 0, with 4 bases in between. For the CDR3, the DNA is TGTGCCTGGACCATCTCCTACAATGAGCAGTTCTTC. This translates into CAWTISYNEQFF.

The chain joins TRBV5-8 to TRBJ2-5; D is tentatively TRBD1 or TRBD2 (5 bases each). Germline V CDR1 and CDR2: SGHTS, YDEGEE. The CDR3 contains 15 residues. V lost 4 bases, J lost 5 bases, and 18 bases lay in between. The DNA for the CDR3 is TGTGCCAGCAGCGGAGGACGAACATGGGGGGAGACCCAGTACTTC. It specifies CASSGGRTWGETQYF.

The chain employs TRBV5-4 and TRBJ2-5; weak D call: TRBD1 (6 bases). The CDR3 has 15 residues. Germline V gene lookup returns CDR1 SGHNT and CDR2 YYREEE (reference sequence). The V end was cut by 0 bases, the J end by 5 bases, with 14 bases between. The CDR3 DNA follows: TGTGCCAGCAGCTTGGACAGGGTGGTTTGGGAGACCCAGTACTTC. Protein product: CASSLDRVVWETQYF.